The clone carrying this TCR beta chain has more than one count but fewer than ten. Researchers used genomic DNA as the template to profile TCR beta VDJ and CDR3. MiXCR was run by TCRdb on the reads, yielding one entry per CDR3 protein. The table shows around 200,000 distinct CDR3 sequences, with approximately 48% occurring only once. It was patients with CD8+CD57+ cell expansion by flow cytometry who were chosen for sequencing. This specimen belongs to a study of CD8+CD57+ T cells in acquired aplastic anemia. The receptor's source is a human donor with aplastic anemia. The sequenced material came from sorted CD4+, CD8+, or CD8+CD57+ T cells (not recorded which) from PBMCs.

DNA of the CDR3: TGTGCCAGTAGTATGGTTAGATCGAACACCGGGGAGCTGTTTTTT. Encoded protein: CASSMVRSNTGELFF. The chain recombines TRBV19 with TRBJ2-2, with unresolved D. V was trimmed by 3 bases and J by 0 bases, leaving 8 bases between them. Germline V CDR1 and CDR2: LNHDA, SQIVND (reference sequence). The CDR3 contains 15 residues.